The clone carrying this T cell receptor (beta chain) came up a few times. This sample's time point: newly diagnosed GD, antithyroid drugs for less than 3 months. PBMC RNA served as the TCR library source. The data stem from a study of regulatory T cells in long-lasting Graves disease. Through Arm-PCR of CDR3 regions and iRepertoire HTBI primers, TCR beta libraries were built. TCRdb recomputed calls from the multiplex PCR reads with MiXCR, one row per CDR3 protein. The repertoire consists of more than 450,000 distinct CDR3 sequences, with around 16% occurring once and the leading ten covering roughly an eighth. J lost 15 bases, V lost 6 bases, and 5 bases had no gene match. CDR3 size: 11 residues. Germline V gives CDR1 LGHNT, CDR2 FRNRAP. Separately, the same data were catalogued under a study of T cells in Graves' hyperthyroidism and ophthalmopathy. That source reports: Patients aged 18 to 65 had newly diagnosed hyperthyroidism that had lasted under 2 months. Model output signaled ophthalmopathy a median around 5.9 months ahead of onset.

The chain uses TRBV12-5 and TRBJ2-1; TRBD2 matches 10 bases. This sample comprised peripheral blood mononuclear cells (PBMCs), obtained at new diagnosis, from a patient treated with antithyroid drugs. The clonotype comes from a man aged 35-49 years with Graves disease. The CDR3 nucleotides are TGTGCTAGTGGCACACTAGCGGGATTGTTCTTC. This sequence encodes CASGTLAGLFF.